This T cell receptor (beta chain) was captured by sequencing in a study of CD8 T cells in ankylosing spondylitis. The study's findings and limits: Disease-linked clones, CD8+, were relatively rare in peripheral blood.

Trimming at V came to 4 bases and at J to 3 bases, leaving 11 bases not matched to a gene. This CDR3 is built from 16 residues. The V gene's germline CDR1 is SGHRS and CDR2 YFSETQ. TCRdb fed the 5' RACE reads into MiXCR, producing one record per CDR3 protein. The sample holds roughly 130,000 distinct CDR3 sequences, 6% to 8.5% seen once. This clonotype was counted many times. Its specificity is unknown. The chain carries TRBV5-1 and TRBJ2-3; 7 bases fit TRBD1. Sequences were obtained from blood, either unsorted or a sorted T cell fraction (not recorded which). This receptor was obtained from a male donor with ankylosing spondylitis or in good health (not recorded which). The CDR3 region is CASSPERQGGTDTQYF. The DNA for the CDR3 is TGCGCCAGCAGCCCCGAGCGACAGGGCGGGACAGATACGCAGTATTTT. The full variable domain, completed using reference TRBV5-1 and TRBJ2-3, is KAGVTQTPRYLIKTRGQQVTLSCSPISGHRSVSWYQQTPGQGLQFLFEYFSETQRNKGNFPGRFSGRQFSNSRSEMNVSTLELGDSALYLCASSPERQGGTDTQYFGPGTRLTVL.